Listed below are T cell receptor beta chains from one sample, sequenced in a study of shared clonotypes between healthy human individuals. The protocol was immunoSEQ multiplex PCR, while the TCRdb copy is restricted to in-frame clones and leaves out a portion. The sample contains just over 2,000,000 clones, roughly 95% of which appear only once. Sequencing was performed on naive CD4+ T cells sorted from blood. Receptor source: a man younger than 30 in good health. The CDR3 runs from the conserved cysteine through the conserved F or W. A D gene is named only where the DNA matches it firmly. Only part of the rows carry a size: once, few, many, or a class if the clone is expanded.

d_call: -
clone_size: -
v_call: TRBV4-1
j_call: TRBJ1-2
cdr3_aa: CASSQDRINYGYTF
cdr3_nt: TGCGCCAGCAGCCAAGATAGGATAAACTATGGCTACACCTTC

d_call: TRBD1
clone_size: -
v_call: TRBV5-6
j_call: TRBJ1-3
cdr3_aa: CASSPLQGSGNTIYF
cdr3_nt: TGTGCCAGCAGCCCGTTACAGGGGTCTGGAAACACCATATATTTT

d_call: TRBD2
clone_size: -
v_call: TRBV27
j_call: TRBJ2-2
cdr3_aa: CASSLRGTSGRLTGELFF
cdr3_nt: TGTGCCAGCAGTTTAAGGGGGACTAGCGGGAGACTCACCGGGGAGCTGTTTTTT

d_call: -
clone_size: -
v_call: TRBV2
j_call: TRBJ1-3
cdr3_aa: CASSTDRPSGNTIYF
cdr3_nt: TGTGCCAGCAGCACCGACAGGCCCTCTGGAAACACCATATATTTT

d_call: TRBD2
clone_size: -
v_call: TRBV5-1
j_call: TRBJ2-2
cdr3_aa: CASSLAGGKGGELFF
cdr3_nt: TGCGCCAGCAGCTTAGCGGGAGGAAAGGGCGGGGAGCTGTTTTTT

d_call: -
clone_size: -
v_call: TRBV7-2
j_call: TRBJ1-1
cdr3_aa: CASSLTGTTEAFF
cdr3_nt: TGTGCCAGCAGCCTGACCGGGACCACTGAAGCTTTCTTT

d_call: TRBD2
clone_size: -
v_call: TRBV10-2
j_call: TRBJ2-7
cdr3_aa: CASSESRTSGASEQYF
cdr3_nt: TGCGCCAGCAGTGAGTCCCGTACTAGCGGGGCCTCGGAGCAGTACTTC

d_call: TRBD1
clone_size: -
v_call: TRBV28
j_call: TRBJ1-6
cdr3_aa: CAISKTRGFDSPLHF
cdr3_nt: TGTGCCATCAGCAAGACCAGGGGGTTTGATTCACCCCTCCACTTT

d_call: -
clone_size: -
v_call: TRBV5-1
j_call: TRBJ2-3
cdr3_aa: CASSLGGPSTDTQYF
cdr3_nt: TGCGCCAGCAGCTTGGGGGGGCCGAGCACAGATACGCAGTATTTT

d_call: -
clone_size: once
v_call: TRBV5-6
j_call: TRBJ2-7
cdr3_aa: CASNPIRGTGSYEQYF
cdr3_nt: TGTGCCAGCAACCCGATCCGGGGGACCGGCTCCTACGAGCAGTACTTC

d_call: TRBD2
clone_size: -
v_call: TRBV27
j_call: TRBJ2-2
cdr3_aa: CASSLGLAEISNTGELFF
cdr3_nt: TGTGCCAGCAGTCTGGGACTAGCGGAGATATCGAACACCGGGGAGCTGTTTTTT

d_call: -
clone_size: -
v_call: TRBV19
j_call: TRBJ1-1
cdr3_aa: CASTQGQHTEAFF
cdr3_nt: TGTGCCAGTACTCAGGGTCAGCACACTGAAGCTTTCTTT

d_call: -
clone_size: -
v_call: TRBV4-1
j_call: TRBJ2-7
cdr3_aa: CASSPGPGGTSYEQYF
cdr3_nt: TGCGCCAGCAGCCCGGGACCAGGGGGGACCTCCTACGAGCAGTACTTC

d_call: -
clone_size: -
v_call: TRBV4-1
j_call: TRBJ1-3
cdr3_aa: CASSFSPDITGNTIYF
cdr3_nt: TGCGCCAGCAGTTTTTCGCCGGACATAACTGGAAACACCATATATTTT

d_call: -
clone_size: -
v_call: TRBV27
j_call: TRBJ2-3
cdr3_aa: CASGNRVRVPDTQYF
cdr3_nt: TGTGCCAGCGGCAACAGGGTTCGGGTCCCAGATACGCAGTATTTT

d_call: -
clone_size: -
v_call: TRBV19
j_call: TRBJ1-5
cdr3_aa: CASNLRWEGQPQHF
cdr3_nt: TGTGCCAGTAATCTACGCTGGGAGGGTCAGCCCCAGCATTTT

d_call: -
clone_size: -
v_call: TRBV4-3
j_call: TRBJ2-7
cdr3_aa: CASSQVYQSLYEQYF
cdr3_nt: TGCGCCAGCAGCCAAGTCTATCAGAGCCTGTACGAGCAGTACTTC

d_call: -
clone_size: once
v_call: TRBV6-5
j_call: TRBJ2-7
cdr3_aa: CASSHDRFEQYF
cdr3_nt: TGTGCCAGCAGTCACGACAGATTCGAGCAGTACTTC

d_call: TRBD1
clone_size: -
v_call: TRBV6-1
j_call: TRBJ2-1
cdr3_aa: CASSEGGQGGNEQFF
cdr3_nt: TGTGCCAGCAGTGAGGGCGGACAGGGAGGCAATGAGCAGTTCTTC

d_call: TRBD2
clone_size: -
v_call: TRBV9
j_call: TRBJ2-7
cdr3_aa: CASLAGGAAGSYEQYF
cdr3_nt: TGTGCCAGCCTCGCCGGGGGGGCAGCTGGTTCCTACGAGCAGTACTTC

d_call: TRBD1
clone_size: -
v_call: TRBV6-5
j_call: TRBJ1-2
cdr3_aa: CASSTGQEGYTF
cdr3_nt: TGTGCCAGCAGTACAGGACAGGAAGGCTACACCTTC

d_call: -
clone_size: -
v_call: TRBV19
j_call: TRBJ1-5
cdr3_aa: CASSITMISNQPQHF
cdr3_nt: TGTGCCAGTAGTATAACCATGATTAGCAATCAGCCCCAGCATTTT

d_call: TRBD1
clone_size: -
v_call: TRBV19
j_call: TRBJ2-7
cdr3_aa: CASSDGTATYEQYF
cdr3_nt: TGTGCCAGTAGTGACGGGACAGCCACCTACGAGCAGTACTTC

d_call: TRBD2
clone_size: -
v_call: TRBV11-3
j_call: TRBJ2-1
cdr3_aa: CASSSGSASNEQFF
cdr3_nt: TGTGCCAGCAGTAGCGGGAGCGCGTCCAATGAGCAGTTCTTC

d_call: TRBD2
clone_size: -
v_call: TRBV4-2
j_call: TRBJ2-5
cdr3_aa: CASSQETSGETQYF
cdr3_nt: TGTGCCAGCAGCCAAGAGACTAGCGGAGAGACCCAGTACTTC

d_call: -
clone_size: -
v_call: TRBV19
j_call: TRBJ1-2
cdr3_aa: CASSIPADKSYGYTF
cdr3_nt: TGTGCCAGTAGTATCCCAGCGGACAAAAGCTATGGCTACACCTTC

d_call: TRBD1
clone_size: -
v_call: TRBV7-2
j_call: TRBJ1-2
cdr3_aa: CASSLAGGGRYGYTF
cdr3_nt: TGTGCCAGCAGCTTAGCAGGAGGGGGCAGGTATGGCTACACCTTC

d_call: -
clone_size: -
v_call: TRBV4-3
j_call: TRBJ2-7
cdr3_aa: CASSQDTEGGYEQYF
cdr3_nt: TGCGCCAGCAGCCAAGATACCGAGGGAGGCTACGAGCAGTACTTC

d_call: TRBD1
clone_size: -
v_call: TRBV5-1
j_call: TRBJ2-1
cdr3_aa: CASSQGPGQGRYNEQFF
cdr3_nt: TGCGCCAGCAGCCAAGGTCCGGGACAGGGGCGGTACAATGAGCAGTTCTTC

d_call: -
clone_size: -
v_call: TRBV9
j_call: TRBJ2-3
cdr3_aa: CASSVSGHGTDTQYF
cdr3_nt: TGTGCCAGCAGCGTCTCGGGACATGGCACAGATACGCAGTATTTT

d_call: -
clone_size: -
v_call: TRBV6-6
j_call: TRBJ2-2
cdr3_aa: CASSYHTGELFF
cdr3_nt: TGTGCCAGCAGCTACCACACCGGGGAGCTGTTTTTT

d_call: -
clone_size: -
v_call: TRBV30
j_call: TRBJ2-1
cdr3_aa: CAWSVGQLDYNEQFF
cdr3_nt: TGTGCCTGGAGTGTAGGGCAGCTCGACTACAATGAGCAGTTCTTC

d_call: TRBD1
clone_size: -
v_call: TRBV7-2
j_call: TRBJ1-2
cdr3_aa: CASSFGQGVDYGYTF
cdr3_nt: TGTGCCAGCAGCTTTGGACAGGGGGTGGACTATGGCTACACCTTC